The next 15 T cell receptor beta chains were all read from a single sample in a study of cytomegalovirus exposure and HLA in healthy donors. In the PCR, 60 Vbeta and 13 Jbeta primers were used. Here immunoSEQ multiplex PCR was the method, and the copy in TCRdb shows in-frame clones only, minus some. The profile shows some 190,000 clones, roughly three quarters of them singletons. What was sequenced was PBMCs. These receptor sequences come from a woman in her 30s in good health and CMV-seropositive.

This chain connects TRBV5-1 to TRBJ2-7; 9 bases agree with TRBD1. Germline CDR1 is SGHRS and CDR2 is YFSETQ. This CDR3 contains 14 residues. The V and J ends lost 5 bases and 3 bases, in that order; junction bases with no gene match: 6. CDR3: CASRAGTGLYEQYF. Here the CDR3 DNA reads TGCGCCAGCAGAGCCGGGACAGGGCTCTACGAGCAGTACTTC.

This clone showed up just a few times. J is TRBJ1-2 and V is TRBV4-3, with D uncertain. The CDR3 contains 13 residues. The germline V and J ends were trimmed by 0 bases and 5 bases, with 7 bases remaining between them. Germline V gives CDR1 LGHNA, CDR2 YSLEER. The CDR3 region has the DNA TGCGCCAGCAGCCAAGATAGAGGGTATGGCTACACCTTC. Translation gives CASSQDRGYGYTF.

The CDR3 region is CASSQEDSGPNNEQFF. The CDR3 DNA reads TGCGCCAGCAGCCAAGAGGATAGCGGGCCGAACAATGAGCAGTTCTTC. The V gene is TRBV4-1, the J gene TRBJ2-1; 7 positions match TRBD2. Per the germline V gene, CDR1 is MGHRA and CDR2 is YSYEKL. The CDR3 totals 16 residues. V shed 0 bases, J shed 5 bases, and the junction held 7 bases outside the gene matches.

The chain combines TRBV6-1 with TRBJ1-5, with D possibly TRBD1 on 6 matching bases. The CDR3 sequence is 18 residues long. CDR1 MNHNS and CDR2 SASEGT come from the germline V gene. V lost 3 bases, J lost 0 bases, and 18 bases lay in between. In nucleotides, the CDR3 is TGTGCCAGCAGTGAGGCGGGGGCAGGGCGAAATAGCAATCAGCCCCAGCATTTT. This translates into CASSEAGAGRNSNQPQHF.

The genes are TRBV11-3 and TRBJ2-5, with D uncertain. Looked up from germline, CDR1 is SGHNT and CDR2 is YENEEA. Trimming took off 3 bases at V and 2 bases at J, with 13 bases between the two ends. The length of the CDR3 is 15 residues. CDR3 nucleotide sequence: TGTGCCAGCAGCTTGCCTCGAGGATGGCAAGAGACCCAGTACTTC. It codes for CASSLPRGWQETQYF.

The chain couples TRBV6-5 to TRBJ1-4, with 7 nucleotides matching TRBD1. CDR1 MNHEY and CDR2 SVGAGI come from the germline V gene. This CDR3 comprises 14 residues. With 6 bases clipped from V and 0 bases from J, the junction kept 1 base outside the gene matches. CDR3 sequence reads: CASRGTATNEKLFF. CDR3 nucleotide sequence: TGTGCCAGCAGAGGGACAGCAACTAATGAAAAACTGTTTTTT.

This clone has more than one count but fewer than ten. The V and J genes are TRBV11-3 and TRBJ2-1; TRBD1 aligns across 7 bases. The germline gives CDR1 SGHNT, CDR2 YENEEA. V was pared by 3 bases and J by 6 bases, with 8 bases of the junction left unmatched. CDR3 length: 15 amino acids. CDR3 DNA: TGTGCCAGCAGCTTGGACCTCGGGACAGCCAATGAGCAGTTCTTC. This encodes CASSLDLGTANEQFF.

The CDR3 region has the DNA TGTGCCAGCAGTATTCAATCCAACACTGAAGCTTTCTTT. Protein sequence: CASSIQSNTEAFF. J is TRBJ1-1 and V is TRBV28; no reliable D call. Looked up from germline, CDR1 is MDHEN and CDR2 is SYDVKM. The CDR3 covers 13 residues. The V end was cut by 5 bases, the J end by 2 bases, with 9 bases between.

The DNA of the CDR3 is TGTGCCAGCAGTTTCCCACTTCGGACAGCGTTTAATTCACCCCTCCACTTT. Translation: CASSFPLRTAFNSPLHF. V gene TRBV27 combines with J gene TRBJ1-6; a weak D match, TRBD1 (6 bases). Germline CDR1 MNHEY, CDR2 SMNVEV (reference sequence). The CDR3 length is 17 residues. V gave up 3 bases and J gave up 6 bases, with 18 bases separating them.

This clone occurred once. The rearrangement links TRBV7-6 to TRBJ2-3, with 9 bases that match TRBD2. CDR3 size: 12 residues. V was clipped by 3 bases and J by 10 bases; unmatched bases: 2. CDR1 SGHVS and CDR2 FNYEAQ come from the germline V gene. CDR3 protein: CASSFAGGSQYF. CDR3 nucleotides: TGTGCCAGCAGCTTTGCGGGGGGGTCGCAGTATTTT.

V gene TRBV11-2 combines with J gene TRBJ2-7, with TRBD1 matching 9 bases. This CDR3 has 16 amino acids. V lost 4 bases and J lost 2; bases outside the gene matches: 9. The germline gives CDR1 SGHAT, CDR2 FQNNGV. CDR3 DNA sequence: TGTGCCAGCAGCTCTTACCGGGACAGGGAACCCTACGAGCAGTACTTC. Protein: CASSSYRDREPYEQYF.

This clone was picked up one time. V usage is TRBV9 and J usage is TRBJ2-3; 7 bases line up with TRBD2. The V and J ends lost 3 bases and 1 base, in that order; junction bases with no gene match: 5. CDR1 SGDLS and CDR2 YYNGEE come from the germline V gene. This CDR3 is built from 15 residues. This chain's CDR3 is CASSGRGGGTDTQYF. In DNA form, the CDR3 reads TGTGCCAGCAGCGGGCGCGGGGGTGGCACAGATACGCAGTATTTT.

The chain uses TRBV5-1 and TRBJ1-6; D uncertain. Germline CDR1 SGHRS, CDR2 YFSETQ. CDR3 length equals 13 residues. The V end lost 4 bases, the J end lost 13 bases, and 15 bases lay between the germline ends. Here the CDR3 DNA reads TGCGCCAGCAGCCCCTGGGTCGCGGGGCCCCTCCACTTT. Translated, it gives CASSPWVAGPLHF.

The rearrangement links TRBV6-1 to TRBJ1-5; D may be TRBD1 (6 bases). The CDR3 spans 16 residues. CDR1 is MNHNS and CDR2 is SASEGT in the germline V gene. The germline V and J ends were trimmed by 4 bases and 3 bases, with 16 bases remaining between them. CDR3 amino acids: CASSVQGPGLNQPQHF. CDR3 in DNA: TGTGCCAGCAGTGTACAGGGCCCGGGGCTCAATCAGCCCCAGCATTTT.

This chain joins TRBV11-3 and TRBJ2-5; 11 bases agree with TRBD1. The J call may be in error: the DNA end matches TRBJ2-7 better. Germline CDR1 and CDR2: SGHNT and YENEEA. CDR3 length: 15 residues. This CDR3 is CASSLGTGGRYEQYF. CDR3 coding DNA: TGTGCCAGCAGCTTAGGGACAGGGGGCCGGTACGAGCAGTACTTC.